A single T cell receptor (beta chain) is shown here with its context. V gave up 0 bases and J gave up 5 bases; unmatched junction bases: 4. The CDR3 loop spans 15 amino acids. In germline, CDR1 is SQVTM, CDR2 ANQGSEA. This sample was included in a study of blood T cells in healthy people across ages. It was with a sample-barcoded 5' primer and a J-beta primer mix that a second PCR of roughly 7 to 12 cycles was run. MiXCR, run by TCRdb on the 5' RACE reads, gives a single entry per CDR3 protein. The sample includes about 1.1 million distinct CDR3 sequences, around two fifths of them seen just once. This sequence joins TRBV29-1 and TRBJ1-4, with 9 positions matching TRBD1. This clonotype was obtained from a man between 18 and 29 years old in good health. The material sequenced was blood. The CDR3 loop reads CSVEERDRVNEKLFF. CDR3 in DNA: TGCAGCGTTGAAGAGAGGGACAGGGTGAATGAAAAACTGTTTTTT.